These T cell receptor beta chains were read from a single sample in a study of tumor-infiltrating lymphocytes in primary liver carcinoma. TCRdb independently ran MiXCR on the multiplex PCR reads; one entry per CDR3 protein. The data show approximately 22,000 distinct CDR3 sequences, around three quarters seen once. Sequenced: liver tumor tissue from sampling region 1. The source of these receptors is a man aged 40-55 years with primary liver carcinoma and hepatitis B virus infection. Each CDR3 is given with its conserved first and last residue. Size is stated for part of the rows, as once, few or many counts, or as a class when the clone is expanded.

TRBJ1-1 TRBV11-2 once CASSPSRGLVSTDAFF
TRBJ2-6 TRBV2 once CVSRGDVLTF
TRBJ2-1 TRBV5-1 NA CASTRFVGPIYNEQFF
TRBJ2-7 TRBV10-3 large CAITKRSGLAGGFSYEQYF
TRBJ2-2 TRBV11-2 once CASSLPLEEANNGELFF
TRBJ2-5 TRBV5-4 NA CASGTQETQYF
TRBJ2-2 TRBV10-3 once CATSEFEAGPDTGELFF
TRBJ2-3 TRBV11-2 NA CASSASSDTRYF
TRBJ1-4 TRBV11-2 NA CASSLGGTHEELFF
TRBJ1-2 TRBV6-1 NA CATRQRADWDYGYTF
TRBJ1-4 TRBV4-1 few CASSQGDRTEKLFF
TRBJ2-7 TRBV6-6 NA CASSSGAGGRYEQYF
TRBJ2-3 TRBV11-1 NA CANSLGADTQYF
TRBJ2-2 TRBV11-2 NA CASSLALGGANTGELF
TRBJ2-3 TRBV9 many CASSVAPTGDTQYF